This T cell receptor beta chain was found in a study of T cell changes during pregnancy in multiple sclerosis. V was pared by 0 bases and J by 3 bases, with 16 bases between. Germline V CDR1 and CDR2: WNHNN, SYGVQD (reference sequence). The CDR3 is 17 residues long. Repertoires were generated with immunoSEQ multiplex PCR, while TCRdb's copy carries only in-frame clones and drops some. This table holds around 36,000 clones, approximately 94% found once. J is TRBJ2-3 and V is TRBV10-1; weak D call: TRBD2 (5 bases). This sample comprised peripheral blood, obtained before pregnancy. The TCR was taken from a female donor with multiple sclerosis, enrolled in a pregnancy study. The CDR3 reads CASSESMDGVRTDTQYF. The CDR3 DNA reads TGCGCCAGCAGTGAGTCTATGGACGGGGTAAGGACAGATACGCAGTATTTT.